Listed below are T cell receptor beta chains from one sample, sequenced in a study of human T cells and chemical hapten exposure. TCRdb re-called the RACE reads through MiXCR, storing one row per CDR3 protein. Here the sample spans approximately 41,000 distinct CDR3 sequences, roughly 9.5% being singletons. The sample here was whole blood, taken in connection with sensitization to the hapten diphenylcyclopropenone (DPC). Receptors were obtained from a man aged 45-65 years with alopecia areata. Some clones in this sample may be carry-over from other donors' samples. Both conserved end residues are part of each CDR3. A D gene is named only where the DNA matches it firmly. Size is omitted from some rows. Given values are once, few, many or a class for expanded clones.

d_gene: -; j_gene: TRBJ2-1; abundance: many; v_gene: TRBV5-1; CDR3aa: CASSLPPGASSSYNEQFF; CDR3nt: TGCGCCAGCAGCTTACCCCCGGGAGCCTCCAGCTCCTACAATGAGCAGTTCTTC
d_gene: -; j_gene: TRBJ1-3; abundance: many; v_gene: TRBV10-3; CDR3aa: CAISDYVDDGNTIYF; CDR3nt: TGTGCCATCAGTGATTACGTAGACGATGGAAACACCATATATTTT
d_gene: -; j_gene: TRBJ2-7; abundance: many; v_gene: TRBV12-2; CDR3aa: CASRLVRWLRLPYEQYF; CDR3nt: TGTGCAAGTCGCTTAGTACGTTGGCTTAGGTTACCCTACGAGCAGTACTTC
d_gene: TRBD2; j_gene: TRBJ2-1; abundance: many; v_gene: TRBV7-2; CDR3aa: CASRAGAYNEQFF; CDR3nt: TGTGCCAGCCGGGCGGGGGCCTACAATGAGCAGTTCTTC
d_gene: -; j_gene: TRBJ2-1; abundance: many; v_gene: TRBV24-1; CDR3aa: CATSDRGKNEQFF; CDR3nt: TGTGCCACCAGTGATCGGGGGAAGAATGAGCAGTTCTTC
d_gene: -; j_gene: TRBJ2-2; abundance: once; v_gene: TRBV7-2; CDR3aa: CASSQDGNTGELFF; CDR3nt: TGTGCCAGCAGCCAGGACGGGAACACCGGGGAGCTGTTTTTT
d_gene: TRBD1; j_gene: TRBJ2-7; abundance: once; v_gene: TRBV11-2; CDR3aa: CASSFGDSLYEQYF; CDR3nt: TGTGCCAGCAGCTTTGGGGACAGTCTTTACGAGCAGTACTTC
d_gene: TRBD2; j_gene: TRBJ2-7; abundance: -; v_gene: TRBV7-8; CDR3aa: CASSLEVAGSFTYGQYF; CDR3nt: TGTGCCAGCAGCTTAGAGGTAGCGGGATCGTTCACTTACGGGCAGTACTTC
d_gene: -; j_gene: TRBJ1-5; abundance: many; v_gene: TRBV6-2/TRBV6-3; CDR3aa: CASSYSRDGNQPQHF; CDR3nt: TGTGCCAGCAGTTACTCCCGGGACGGGAATCAGCCCCAGCATTTT
d_gene: -; j_gene: TRBJ2-7; abundance: few; v_gene: TRBV18; CDR3aa: CASSPPGGEIYEQYF; CDR3nt: TGTGCCAGCTCCCCCCCGGGGGGCGAGATCTACGAGCAGTACTTC
d_gene: TRBD2; j_gene: TRBJ2-7; abundance: many; v_gene: TRBV20-1; CDR3aa: CSAPRGGGTYEQYF; CDR3nt: TGCAGTGCTCCACGAGGCGGGGGAACCTACGAGCAGTACTTC
d_gene: -; j_gene: TRBJ1-2; abundance: few; v_gene: TRBV29-1; CDR3aa: CSVDLQGSGYTF; CDR3nt: TGCAGCGTTGATCTCCAGGGATCGGGCTACACCTTC
d_gene: TRBD1; j_gene: TRBJ2-7; abundance: -; v_gene: TRBV10-3; CDR3aa: CAITGQGPLYEQYF; CDR3nt: TGTGCCATCACCGGACAGGGACCCCTCTACGAGCAGTACTTC
d_gene: -; j_gene: TRBJ2-1; abundance: -; v_gene: TRBV6-5; CDR3aa: CASSYDGDNEQFF; CDR3nt: TGTGCCAGCAGTTACGACGGGGACAATGAGCAGTTCTTC
d_gene: TRBD2; j_gene: TRBJ2-4; abundance: -; v_gene: TRBV6-2/TRBV6-3; CDR3aa: CASSYPTLGGTKNIQYF; CDR3nt: TGTGCCAGCAGTTACCCCACTTTGGGGGGGACCAAAAACATTCAGTACTTC
d_gene: TRBD1; j_gene: TRBJ2-5; abundance: few; v_gene: TRBV28; CDR3aa: CASSPVDREETQYF; CDR3nt: TGTGCCAGCAGTCCCGTTGACAGGGAGGAGACCCAGTACTTC
d_gene: -; j_gene: TRBJ2-2; abundance: many; v_gene: TRBV6-6; CDR3aa: CASSYTGRLNTGELFF; CDR3nt: TGTGCCAGCAGTTACACTGGGAGGCTAAACACCGGGGAGCTGTTTTTT
d_gene: TRBD2; j_gene: TRBJ2-1; abundance: few; v_gene: TRBV9; CDR3aa: CASSVATGLAGYNEQFF; CDR3nt: TGTGCCAGCAGCGTAGCTACGGGACTAGCGGGTTACAATGAGCAGTTCTTC
d_gene: TRBD2; j_gene: TRBJ2-1; abundance: many; v_gene: TRBV20-1; CDR3aa: CSASGGTSGYNEQFF; CDR3nt: TGCAGTGCTAGTGGGGGGACTAGCGGCTACAATGAGCAGTTCTTC
d_gene: -; j_gene: TRBJ2-2; abundance: -; v_gene: TRBV27; CDR3aa: CASSRTTTTYGTGELFF; CDR3nt: TGTGCCAGCAGTCGAACGACTACCACGTACGGCACCGGGGAGCTGTTTTTT
d_gene: -; j_gene: TRBJ2-2; abundance: -; v_gene: TRBV10-2; CDR3aa: CASSEPGGPVTGELFF; CDR3nt: TGCGCCAGCAGTGAGCCCGGAGGGCCGGTCACCGGGGAGCTGTTTTTT
d_gene: TRBD1; j_gene: TRBJ1-1; abundance: -; v_gene: TRBV29-1; CDR3aa: CSVNRGSNTEAFF; CDR3nt: TGCAGCGTCAACAGGGGATCAAACACTGAAGCTTTCTTT
d_gene: TRBD2; j_gene: TRBJ2-1; abundance: -; v_gene: TRBV7-8; CDR3aa: CASSPRAFLAVSYNEQFF; CDR3nt: TGTGCCAGCAGCCCCCGGGCCTTCCTAGCGGTCTCCTACAATGAGCAGTTCTTC
d_gene: TRBD1; j_gene: TRBJ1-6; abundance: many; v_gene: TRBV2; CDR3aa: CASTVRDRDNSPLHF; CDR3nt: TGTGCCAGCACCGTAAGGGACAGGGATAATTCACCCCTCCACTTT
d_gene: -; j_gene: TRBJ2-3; abundance: many; v_gene: TRBV7-8; CDR3aa: CASSLLAVTDTQYF; CDR3nt: TGTGCCAGCAGCTTACTCGCGGTAACAGATACGCAGTATTTT
d_gene: TRBD2; j_gene: TRBJ2-6; abundance: few; v_gene: TRBV28; CDR3aa: CASSISGTGANVLTF; CDR3nt: TGTGCCAGCAGCATTAGCGGGACTGGGGCCAACGTCCTGACTTTC
d_gene: -; j_gene: TRBJ2-6; abundance: many; v_gene: TRBV6-1; CDR3aa: CASSVLSGMRSGANVLTF; CDR3nt: TGTGCCAGCAGTGTCCTTAGCGGAATGCGATCTGGGGCCAACGTCCTGACTTTC
d_gene: -; j_gene: TRBJ2-7; abundance: many; v_gene: TRBV10-2; CDR3aa: CASSESEQEYF; CDR3nt: TGCGCCAGCAGTGAGTCAGAGCAGGAGTACTTC
d_gene: -; j_gene: TRBJ2-2; abundance: few; v_gene: TRBV4-2; CDR3aa: CASSQDPRRTGELFF; CDR3nt: TGTGCCAGCAGCCAAGACCCACGACGGACCGGGGAGCTGTTTTTT
d_gene: TRBD2; j_gene: TRBJ2-5; abundance: few; v_gene: TRBV4-3; CDR3aa: CASSQEQSGMAGGPYQETQYF; CDR3nt: TGCGCCAGCAGCCAAGAGCAATCAGGGATGGCGGGAGGGCCGTACCAAGAGACCCAGTACTTC
d_gene: TRBD1; j_gene: TRBJ1-5; abundance: -; v_gene: TRBV6-2/TRBV6-3; CDR3aa: CASSRDRGHQPQHF; CDR3nt: TGTGCCAGCAGTCGGGACAGGGGTCATCAGCCCCAGCATTTT
d_gene: TRBD2; j_gene: TRBJ2-6; abundance: many; v_gene: TRBV12-3/TRBV12-4; CDR3aa: CASSPGGSGSFRGANVLTF; CDR3nt: TGTGCCAGCAGTCCCGGGGGGTCAGGGTCCTTCCGTGGTGCCAACGTCCTGACTTTC
d_gene: -; j_gene: TRBJ2-7; abundance: many; v_gene: TRBV11-2; CDR3aa: CASSPRVFGSYEQYF; CDR3nt: TGTGCCAGCAGCCCCAGGGTCTTTGGCTCCTACGAGCAGTACTTC
d_gene: -; j_gene: TRBJ1-3; abundance: few; v_gene: TRBV7-9; CDR3aa: CASSARRRYSGNTIYF; CDR3nt: TGTGCCAGCAGCGCCCGCAGGCGATACTCTGGAAACACCATATATTTT
d_gene: TRBD2; j_gene: TRBJ2-3; abundance: -; v_gene: TRBV28; CDR3aa: CASSPGLAGITDTQYF; CDR3nt: TGTGCCAGCAGTCCCGGACTAGCGGGGATCACAGATACGCAGTATTTT
d_gene: -; j_gene: TRBJ2-3; abundance: many; v_gene: TRBV5-1; CDR3aa: CASSLGHSTDTQYF; CDR3nt: TGCGCCAGCAGCCTGGGACACAGCACAGATACGCAGTATTTT
d_gene: -; j_gene: TRBJ2-3; abundance: few; v_gene: TRBV30; CDR3aa: CAWRPKDTQYF; CDR3nt: TGTGCCTGGAGACCTAAGGATACGCAGTATTTT
d_gene: TRBD1; j_gene: TRBJ2-2; abundance: -; v_gene: TRBV5-1; CDR3aa: CASSRGTGDTGELFF; CDR3nt: TGCGCCAGCAGCCGGGGGACAGGGGACACCGGGGAGCTGTTTTTT
d_gene: TRBD2; j_gene: TRBJ2-4; abundance: many; v_gene: TRBV12-3/TRBV12-4; CDR3aa: CASSPPTSGSTIQYF; CDR3nt: TGTGCCAGCAGTCCCCCGACTAGCGGGTCTACCATTCAGTACTTC
d_gene: -; j_gene: TRBJ2-7; abundance: few; v_gene: TRBV20-1; CDR3aa: CSARDRTHYEQYF; CDR3nt: TGCAGTGCTAGAGATAGGACGCACTACGAGCAGTACTTC
d_gene: -; j_gene: TRBJ2-5; abundance: many; v_gene: TRBV6-2/TRBV6-3; CDR3aa: CASSYARQETQYF; CDR3nt: TGTGCCAGCAGTTACGCGAGACAAGAGACCCAGTACTTC
d_gene: -; j_gene: TRBJ2-3; abundance: few; v_gene: TRBV29-1; CDR3aa: CSVGKGDTQYF; CDR3nt: TGCAGCGTGGGGAAAGGGGATACGCAGTATTTT
d_gene: -; j_gene: TRBJ1-5; abundance: many; v_gene: TRBV19; CDR3aa: CASGRAVNQPQHF; CDR3nt: TGTGCCAGTGGCCGGGCAGTTAATCAGCCCCAGCATTTT
d_gene: -; j_gene: TRBJ1-5; abundance: few; v_gene: TRBV27; CDR3aa: CASSTSSTGFQPQHF; CDR3nt: TGTGCCAGCAGCACCTCAAGCACAGGCTTCCAGCCCCAGCATTTT
d_gene: -; j_gene: TRBJ1-5; abundance: -; v_gene: TRBV3-1; CDR3aa: CASSQSGAKEPQHF; CDR3nt: TGTGCCAGCAGCCAATCAGGGGCCAAGGAGCCCCAGCATTTT
d_gene: -; j_gene: TRBJ2-7; abundance: -; v_gene: TRBV28; CDR3aa: CASNRLSSYEQYF; CDR3nt: TGTGCCAGCAATAGACTAAGCTCCTACGAGCAGTACTTC
d_gene: -; j_gene: TRBJ1-1; abundance: many; v_gene: TRBV3-1; CDR3aa: CASSQDAGAITEAFF; CDR3nt: TGTGCCAGCAGCCAAGATGCAGGAGCAATAACTGAAGCTTTCTTT
d_gene: TRBD1; j_gene: TRBJ2-1; abundance: many; v_gene: TRBV4-1; CDR3aa: CASSQDQTGPPYNEQFF; CDR3nt: TGCGCCAGCAGCCAAGATCAGACAGGGCCGCCCTACAATGAGCAGTTCTTC
d_gene: TRBD2; j_gene: TRBJ2-3; abundance: few; v_gene: TRBV7-8; CDR3aa: CASSRSTSETSTQYF; CDR3nt: TGTGCCAGCAGCCGATCTACTAGCGAGACCTCTACGCAGTATTTT
d_gene: -; j_gene: TRBJ2-1; abundance: many; v_gene: TRBV6-4; CDR3aa: CASSEGGSAYEQFF; CDR3nt: TGTGCCAGCAGTGAGGGCGGGTCAGCCTATGAGCAGTTCTTC
d_gene: -; j_gene: TRBJ2-7; abundance: few; v_gene: TRBV28; CDR3aa: CASSPIRDGSSYEQYF; CDR3nt: TGTGCCAGCAGTCCTATCCGAGACGGCAGCTCCTACGAGCAGTACTTC